Sequencing of this TCR beta chain was carried out in a study of T cell responses to AZD1222 COVID-19 vaccine. Looking at the study overall: It was second doses at about 4 or about 12 weeks that were pooled. Overall study results and limits: Spike-specific TCR repertoires showed rising breadth and depth after two AZD1222 doses.

The CDR3 sequence is 12 residues long. Looked up from germline, CDR1 is GTSNPN and CDR2 is SVGIG (reference sequence). Trimming left V 2 bases short and J 9 bases short, with 11 bases between. With respect to this clone: Its specificity is unknown.

Method: immunoSEQ multiplex PCR; TCRdb's copy keeps in-frame clones and lacks some. The sample holds about 160,000 clones; 94% are singletons and the top ten take roughly 1.3%. This sequence was found in an adult in good health. This chain connects TRBV30 to TRBJ2-1; D may be TRBD1 or TRBD2 (5 bases each). The sequenced sample was peripheral blood, obtained on day 0 of AZD1222 vaccination. CDR3 loop: CAWSIGGVEQFF. The DNA for the CDR3 is TGTGCCTGGAGTATTGGGGGAGTTGAGCAGTTCTTC.